This section outlines one T cell receptor beta chain sequence together with its context. Its antigen remains unidentified. Base qualities are missing; no much larger clone stands one base away. This entry comes from a study of CD8 T cells in Susac syndrome (dated by TCRdb to the late 2010s). In the study overall: Of the Susac syndrome patients who were sequenced, about eight were in clinical remission while roughly 6 had clinically active disease. At blood withdrawal, Susac syndrome patients were either therapy-naive, taking corticosteroids (in some cases with IVIg as well), or taking IVIg alone. Whether CD8+ T cell activation and differentiation in Susac syndrome was antigen driven was tested using repertoire sequencing.

V sheds 0 bases and J sheds 7 bases, leaving 10 bases between their ends. The CDR3 starts with the cysteine, ends with the phenylalanine, and has 13 residues. Only the CDR3 portion is preserved as DNA: 39 bases, with reading frame beginning at the first base. From the germline V gene, CDR1 is SGHRS and CDR2 is YFSETQ. RNA was extracted using the RNeasy kit, and roughly 0.5 to 1 ug of the RNA was reverse transcribed with random hexamers. TCR beta CDR3 regions were amplified with the immunoSEQ multiplex PCR assay covering 54 Vbeta and 13 Jbeta segments. To correct PCR amplification bias, a synthetic template baseline was used for both primer optimization and computational correction. The study's processing was this. Only productive sequences were kept, with reads annotated to V, D and J genes according to IMGT and analyzed in immunoSEQ Analyzer. Clonality was calculated as one minus the Shannon entropy normalized by log2 of the number of productive unique sequences. For each patient and control, public and private clones were evaluated among the 100 most prevalent clones. A clone was defined as Susac-specific if it was absent from the healthy and MS cohorts, from 1052 published viral clones and from other ImmuneACCESS disease sequences. Starting from the raw public reads, TCRdb applied fastp trimming at Q25, assembled clones with MiXCR and retained in-frame beta chains. When rows share a CDR3 protein, they turn into one entry using the most common DNA and genes. V and J calls and clone size were set by TCRdb, not the authors. The table for this sample lists about 140,000 distinct CDR3 sequences; 95% of them were counted only once. The ten largest clones take up 0.14% of the sample.

What the work shows at the level of the full study, not this receptor alone: The TCR sequencing and HLA analysis was acknowledged to have included a relatively small number of individuals. In patients with Susac syndrome, the CD4+ T cell repertoire showed no detectable clonal expansion.

Peripheral blood CD8+ and CD4+ T cells from healthy donors, Susac syndrome patients and multiple sclerosis patients were profiled using high-throughput TCR beta sequencing. Susac syndrome patients met recently defined diagnostic criteria for definite or probable disease. Bulk CD8+ and CD4+ T cells were purified by magnetic negative isolation, while CD8+ TEMRA cells were enriched using FACS. Blood was drawn into EDTA tubes, processed within 24 hours, and PBMCs were isolated by density gradient centrifugation. PBMCs intended for TCR sequencing were frozen in liquid nitrogen and were later thawed in a 37 degrees C water bath. A purity of at least 90% was achieved for sorted or isolated CD4+, CD8+ and CD8+ TEMRA cells.

The rearrangement combines TRBV5-1 with TRBJ1-1; confidence is insufficient to name the D gene. The sequence was collected from a human donor with Susac syndrome. The sample was CD4+ T cells from PBMCs. CDR3 sequence: CASSLVDGDEAFF. The nucleotide sequence reads as follows: TGCGCCAGCAGCTTGGTGGACGGAGATGAAGCTTTCTTT.